This T cell receptor (beta chain) is from a study of blood T cells in healthy people across ages. Study context: Capturing about one barcoded beta molecule per two T cells was achieved by template switching.

A second PCR, run for about 7 to 11 cycles, used a sample-barcoded 5' primer plus a J-beta primer mix. TCRdb recomputed calls from the 5' RACE reads with MiXCR, one row per CDR3 protein. Altogether hundreds of thousands of distinct CDR3 sequences are present, over 40% being singletons, with the ten largest covering roughly 13%. CDR1 MNHNY and CDR2 SVGAGI come from the germline V gene (reference sequence). CDR3 length: 14 residues. V lost 0 bases, J lost 3 bases, and 8 bases lay in between. This clonotype was counted ten times or more. The chain is built from TRBV6-6 and TRBJ1-2; possibly TRBD1 for D (5 bases). Sequenced input: blood. This clonotype originated in an elderly woman in good health. The CDR3 DNA is TGTGCCAGCAGTTACTCGATGGGGGACTATGGCTACACCTTC. Amino acids: CASSYSMGDYGYTF.